This TCR beta chain was documented in a study of T cells in Graves' hyperthyroidism and ophthalmopathy. Comment on this clonotype: This may be a read error, as it is one base from a much larger clone.

Exclusion criteria comprised uncontrolled infection, other autoimmune disease, pregnancy or lactation. 10 ml fresh peripheral blood yielded the PBMCs. Germline CDR1 is SGHAT and CDR2 is FQNNGV. The CDR3 runs to 17 residues. TCR beta CDR3 region amplification was performed from RNA transcripts. RT-PCR in the first round (using the HTBI primer set) targeted the TCR CDR3. TCRdb passed the multiplex PCR reads through MiXCR, listing each CDR3 protein once. The data hold 490,000 or so distinct CDR3 sequences, with just under 20% observed a single time. Input material: blood. The chain combines TRBV11-2 with TRBJ2-2; 8 bases match TRBD2. This TCR derives from a man aged 40-50 years with Graves' ophthalmopathy. The CDR3 DNA reads TGTGCCGGCAGCTTCAGCAGCGGGGGATCGAACACCGGGGAGCTGTTTTTT. Translating gives CAGSFSSGGSNTGELFF.